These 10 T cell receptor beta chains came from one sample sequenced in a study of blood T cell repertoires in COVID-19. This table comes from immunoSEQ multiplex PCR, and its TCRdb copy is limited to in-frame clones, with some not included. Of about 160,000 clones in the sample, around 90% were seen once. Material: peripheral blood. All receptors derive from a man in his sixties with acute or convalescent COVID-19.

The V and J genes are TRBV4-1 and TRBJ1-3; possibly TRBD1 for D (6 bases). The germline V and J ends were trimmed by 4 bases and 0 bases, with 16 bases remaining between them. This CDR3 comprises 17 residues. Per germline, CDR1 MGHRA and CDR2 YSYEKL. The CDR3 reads CASSRGGLVHSGNTIYF. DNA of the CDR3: TGCGCCAGCAGCCGAGGGGGATTAGTACACTCTGGAAACACCATATATTTT.

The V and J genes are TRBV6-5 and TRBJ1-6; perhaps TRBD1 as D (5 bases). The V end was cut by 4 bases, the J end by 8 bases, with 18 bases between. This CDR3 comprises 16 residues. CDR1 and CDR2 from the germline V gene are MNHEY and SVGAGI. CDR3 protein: CASSSQGLRVYSPLHF. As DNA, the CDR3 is TGTGCCAGCAGTTCGCAGGGTCTCAGGGTCTATTCACCCCTCCACTTT.

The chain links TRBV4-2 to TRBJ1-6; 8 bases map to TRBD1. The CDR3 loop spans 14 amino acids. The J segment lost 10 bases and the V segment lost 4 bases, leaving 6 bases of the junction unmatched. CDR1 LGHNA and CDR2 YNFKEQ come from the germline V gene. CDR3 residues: CASSLGQGSSPLHF. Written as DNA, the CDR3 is TGTGCCAGCAGCCTAGGACAGGGAAGCTCACCCCTCCACTTT.

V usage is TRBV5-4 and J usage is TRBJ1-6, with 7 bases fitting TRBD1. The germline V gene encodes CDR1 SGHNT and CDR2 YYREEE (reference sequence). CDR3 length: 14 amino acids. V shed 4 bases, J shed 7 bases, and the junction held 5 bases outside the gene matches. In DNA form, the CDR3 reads TGTGCCAGCAGCCTACGGGACAGAAATTCACCCCTCCACTTT. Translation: CASSLRDRNSPLHF.

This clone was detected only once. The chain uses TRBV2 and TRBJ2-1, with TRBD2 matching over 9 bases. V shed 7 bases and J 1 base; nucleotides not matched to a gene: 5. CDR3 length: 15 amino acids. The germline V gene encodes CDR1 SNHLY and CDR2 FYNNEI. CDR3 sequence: CASKAGGFSYNEQFF. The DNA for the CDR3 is TGTGCCAGCAAGGCGGGGGGGTTTTCCTACAATGAGCAGTTCTTC.

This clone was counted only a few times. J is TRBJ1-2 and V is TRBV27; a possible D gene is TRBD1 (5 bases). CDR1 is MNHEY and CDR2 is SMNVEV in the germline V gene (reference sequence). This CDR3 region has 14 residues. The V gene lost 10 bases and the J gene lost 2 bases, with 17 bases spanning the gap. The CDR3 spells CAIRGTGTNYGYTF. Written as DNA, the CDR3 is TGTGCCATCCGGGGGACGGGTACAAACTATGGCTACACCTTC.

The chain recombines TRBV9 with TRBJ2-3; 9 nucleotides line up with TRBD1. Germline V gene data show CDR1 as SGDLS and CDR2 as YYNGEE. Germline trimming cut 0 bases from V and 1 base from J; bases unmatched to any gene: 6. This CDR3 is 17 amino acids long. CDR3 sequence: CASSVGGQGRRTDTQYF. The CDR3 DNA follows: TGTGCCAGCAGCGTAGGGGGACAGGGTCGTCGCACAGATACGCAGTATTTT.

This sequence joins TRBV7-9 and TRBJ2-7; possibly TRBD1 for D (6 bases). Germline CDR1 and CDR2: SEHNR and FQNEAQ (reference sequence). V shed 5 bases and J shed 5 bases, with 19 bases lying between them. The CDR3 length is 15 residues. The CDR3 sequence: CASSPSATGSHEQYF. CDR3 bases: TGTGCCAGCAGCCCCTCGGCGACAGGATCCCACGAGCAGTACTTC. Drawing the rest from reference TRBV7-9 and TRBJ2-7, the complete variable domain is DTGVSQNPRHKITKRGQNVTFRCDPISEHNRLYWYRQTLGQGPEFLTYFQNEAQLEKSRLLSDRFSAERPKGSFSTLEIQRTEQGDSAMYLCASSPSATGSHEQYFGPGTRLTVT.

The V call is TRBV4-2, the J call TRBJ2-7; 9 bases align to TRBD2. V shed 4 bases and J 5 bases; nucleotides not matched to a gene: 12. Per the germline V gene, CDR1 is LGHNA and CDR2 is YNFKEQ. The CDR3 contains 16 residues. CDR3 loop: CASSPIPGLASNEQYF. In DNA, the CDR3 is TGTGCCAGCAGCCCTATACCGGGACTAGCTTCAAACGAGCAGTACTTC.

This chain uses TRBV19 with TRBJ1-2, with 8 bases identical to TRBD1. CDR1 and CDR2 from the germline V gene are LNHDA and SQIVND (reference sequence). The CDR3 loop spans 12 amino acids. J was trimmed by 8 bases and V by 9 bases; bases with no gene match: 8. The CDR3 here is CASKDRVAGYTF. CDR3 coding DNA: TGTGCCAGCAAGGACAGGGTGGCCGGCTACACCTTC.